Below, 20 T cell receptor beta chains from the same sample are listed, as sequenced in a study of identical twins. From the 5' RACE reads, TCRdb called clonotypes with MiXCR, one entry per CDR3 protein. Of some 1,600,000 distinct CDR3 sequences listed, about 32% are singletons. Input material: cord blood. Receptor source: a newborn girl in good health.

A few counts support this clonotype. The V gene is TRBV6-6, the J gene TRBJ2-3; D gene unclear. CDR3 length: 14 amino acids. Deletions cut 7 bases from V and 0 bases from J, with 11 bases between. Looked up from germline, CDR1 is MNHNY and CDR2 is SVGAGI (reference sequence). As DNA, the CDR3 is TGTGCCAGCACCGTCCGGGTTAGCACAGATACGCAGTATTTT. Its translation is CASTVRVSTDTQYF.

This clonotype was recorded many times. The CDR3 DNA follows: TGCAGTGCTCGCAGGGGGAGCTCCTACAATGAGCAGTTCTTC. Translation: CSARRGSSYNEQFF. This rearrangement joins TRBV20-1 to TRBJ2-1; 7 positions match TRBD1. The CDR3 length is 14 residues. Germline V CDR1 and CDR2: DFQATT, SNEGSKA (reference sequence). The V segment lost 5 bases and the J segment 0 bases; nucleotides outside the gene matches: 4.

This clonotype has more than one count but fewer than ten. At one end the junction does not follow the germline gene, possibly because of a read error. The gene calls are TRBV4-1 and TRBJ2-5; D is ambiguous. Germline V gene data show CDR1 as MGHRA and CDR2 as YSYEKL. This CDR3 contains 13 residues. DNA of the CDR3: TGCGCCAGCAGCCAAGTGATAGGAGAGACCCTGTACTTC. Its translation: CASSQVIGETLYF.

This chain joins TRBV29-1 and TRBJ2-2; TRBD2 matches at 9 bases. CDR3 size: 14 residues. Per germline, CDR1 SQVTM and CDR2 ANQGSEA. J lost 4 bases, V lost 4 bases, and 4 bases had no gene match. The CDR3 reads CSVVAGEGTGELFF. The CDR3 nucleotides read TGCAGCGTTGTAGCGGGAGAGGGCACCGGGGAGCTGTTTTTT.

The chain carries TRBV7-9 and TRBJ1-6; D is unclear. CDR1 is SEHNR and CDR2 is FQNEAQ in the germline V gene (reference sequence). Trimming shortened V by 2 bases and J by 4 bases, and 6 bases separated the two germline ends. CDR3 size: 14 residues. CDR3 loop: CASSLLSYNSPLHF. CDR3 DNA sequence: TGTGCCAGCAGCTTATTATCGTATAATTCACCCCTCCACTTT.

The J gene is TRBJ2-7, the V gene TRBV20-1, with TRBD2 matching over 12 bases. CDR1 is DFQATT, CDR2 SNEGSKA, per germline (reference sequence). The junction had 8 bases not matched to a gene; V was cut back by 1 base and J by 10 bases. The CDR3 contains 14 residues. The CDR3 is CSARASGRGEIQYF. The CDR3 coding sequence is TGCAGTGCTAGAGCTAGCGGGAGGGGAGAGATCCAGTACTTC.

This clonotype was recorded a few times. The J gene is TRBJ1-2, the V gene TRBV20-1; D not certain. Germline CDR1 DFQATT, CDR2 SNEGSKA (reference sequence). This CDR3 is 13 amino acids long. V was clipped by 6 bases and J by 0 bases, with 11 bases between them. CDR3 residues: CSAADTSNYGYTF. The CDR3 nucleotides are TGCAGTGCCGCAGACACCTCTAACTATGGCTACACCTTC.

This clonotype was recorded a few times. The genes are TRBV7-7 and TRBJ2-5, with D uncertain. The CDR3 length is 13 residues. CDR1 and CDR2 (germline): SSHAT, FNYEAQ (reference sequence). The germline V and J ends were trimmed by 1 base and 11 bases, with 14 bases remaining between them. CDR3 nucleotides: TGTGCCAGCAGCTTAGACGGAGACAATGAGCAGTACTTC. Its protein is CASSLDGDNEQYF.

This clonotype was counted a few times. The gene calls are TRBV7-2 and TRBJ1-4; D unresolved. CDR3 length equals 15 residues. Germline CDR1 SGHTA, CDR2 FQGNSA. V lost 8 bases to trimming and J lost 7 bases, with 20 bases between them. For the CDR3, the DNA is TGTGCCAGCCGATACTCGGGAGTCAGCGGTGAAAAACTGTTTTTT. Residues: CASRYSGVSGEKLFF.

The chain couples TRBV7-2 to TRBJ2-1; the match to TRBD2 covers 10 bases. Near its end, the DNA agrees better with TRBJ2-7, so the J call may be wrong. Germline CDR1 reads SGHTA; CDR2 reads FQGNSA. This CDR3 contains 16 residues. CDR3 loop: CASTDPSGSSYNEQYF. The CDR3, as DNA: TGTGCCAGCACCGATCCTAGCGGGAGCTCCTACAATGAGCAGTACTTC.

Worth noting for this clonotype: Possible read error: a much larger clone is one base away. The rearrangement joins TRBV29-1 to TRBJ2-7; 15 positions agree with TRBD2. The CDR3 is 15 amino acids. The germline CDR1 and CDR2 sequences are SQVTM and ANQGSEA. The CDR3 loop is CSVEGTSGRAYEQCF. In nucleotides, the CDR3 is TGCAGCGTTGAAGGGACTAGCGGGAGGGCCTACGAGCAGTGCTTC.

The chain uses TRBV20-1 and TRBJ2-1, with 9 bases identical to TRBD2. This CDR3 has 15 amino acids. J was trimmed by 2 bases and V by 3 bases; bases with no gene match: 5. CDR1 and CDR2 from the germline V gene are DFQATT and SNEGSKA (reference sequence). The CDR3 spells CSASNAGGPYNEQFF. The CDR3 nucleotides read TGCAGTGCTAGTAACGCGGGGGGGCCCTACAATGAGCAGTTCTTC.

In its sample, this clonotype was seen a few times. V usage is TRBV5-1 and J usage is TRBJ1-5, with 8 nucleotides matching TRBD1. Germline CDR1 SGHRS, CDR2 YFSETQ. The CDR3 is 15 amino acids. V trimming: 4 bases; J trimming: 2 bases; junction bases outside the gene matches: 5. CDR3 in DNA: TGCGCCAGCAGCCCAGGGGGCTCGGGCAATCAGCCCCAGCATTTT. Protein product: CASSPGGSGNQPQHF.

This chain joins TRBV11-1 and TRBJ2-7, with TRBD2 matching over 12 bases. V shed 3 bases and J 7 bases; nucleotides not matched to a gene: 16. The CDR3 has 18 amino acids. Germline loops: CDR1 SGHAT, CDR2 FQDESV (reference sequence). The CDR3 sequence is CASSFQTSGSKVYNEQYF. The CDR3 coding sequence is TGTGCCAGCAGCTTCCAGACTAGCGGGAGTAAGGTATACAATGAGCAGTACTTC. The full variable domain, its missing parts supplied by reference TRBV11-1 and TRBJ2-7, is EAEVAQSPRYKITEKSQAVAFWCDPISGHATLYWYRQILGQGPELLVQFQDESVVDDSQLPKDRFSAERLKGVDSTLKIQPAELGDSAMYLCASSFQTSGSKVYNEQYFGPGTRLTVT.

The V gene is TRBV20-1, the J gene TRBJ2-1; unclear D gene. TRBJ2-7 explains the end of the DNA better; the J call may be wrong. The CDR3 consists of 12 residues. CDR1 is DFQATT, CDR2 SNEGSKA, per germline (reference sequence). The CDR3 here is CSARVGYNEQYF. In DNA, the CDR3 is TGCAGTGCTAGAGTTGGCTACAATGAGCAGTACTTC.

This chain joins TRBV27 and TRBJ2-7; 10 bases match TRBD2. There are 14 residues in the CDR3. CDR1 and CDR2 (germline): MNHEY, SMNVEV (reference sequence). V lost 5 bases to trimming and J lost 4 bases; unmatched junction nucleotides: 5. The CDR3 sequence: CASSPQREGYEQYF. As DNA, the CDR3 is TGTGCCAGCAGTCCCCAGCGGGAGGGTTACGAGCAGTACTTC.

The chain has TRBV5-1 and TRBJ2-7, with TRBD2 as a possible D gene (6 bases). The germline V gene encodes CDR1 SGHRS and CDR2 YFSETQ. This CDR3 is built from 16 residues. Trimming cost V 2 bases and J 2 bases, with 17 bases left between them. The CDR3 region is CASSFRDSSWAYEQYF. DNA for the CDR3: TGCGCCAGCAGCTTCAGGGACTCCTCTTGGGCCTACGAGCAGTACTTC.

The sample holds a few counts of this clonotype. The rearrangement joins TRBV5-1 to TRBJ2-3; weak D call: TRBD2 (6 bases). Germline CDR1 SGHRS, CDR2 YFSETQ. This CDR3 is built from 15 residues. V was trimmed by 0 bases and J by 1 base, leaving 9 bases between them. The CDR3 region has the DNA TGCGCCAGCAGCTTGGAGACTAGAGGCACAGATACGCAGTATTTT. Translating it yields CASSLETRGTDTQYF.

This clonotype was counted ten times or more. The CDR3 here is CASSESRGGTDTQYF. For the CDR3, the DNA is TGTGCCAGCAGTGAATCGCGGGGTGGTACAGATACGCAGTATTTT. The chain links TRBV6-1 to TRBJ2-3, with a weak D call TRBD2 (6 bases). V shed 2 bases and J shed 3 bases, with 12 bases lying between them. This CDR3 has 15 residues. Looked up from germline, CDR1 is MNHNS and CDR2 is SASEGT.

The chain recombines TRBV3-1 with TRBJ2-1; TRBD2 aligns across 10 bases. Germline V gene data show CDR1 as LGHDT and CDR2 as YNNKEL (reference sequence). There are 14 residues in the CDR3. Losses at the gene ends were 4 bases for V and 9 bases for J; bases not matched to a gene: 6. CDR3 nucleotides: TGTGCCAGCAGCCGGCTAGCGGGAGCGGGTGAGCAGTTCTTC. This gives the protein CASSRLAGAGEQFF.